The 23 T cell receptor beta chains listed next were all sequenced from one sample in a study of cytomegalovirus exposure and HLA in healthy donors. Both 60 Vbeta primers and 13 Jbeta primers went into the PCR. Some clones are missing from TCRdb's copy, which holds only in-frame ones; the method was immunoSEQ multiplex PCR. The repertoire includes roughly 230,000 clones, around 78% of them detected once, and around 0.45% sits in the top ten. Sample: PBMCs. These receptors were collected from a boy younger than 18 in good health and CMV-seronegative.

This clone was counted only a few times. The chain uses TRBV7-2 and TRBJ2-3; TRBD2 matches at 14 bases. The germline V gene has CDR1 SGHTA and CDR2 FQGNSA. The CDR3 extends over 16 amino acids. V lost 5 bases and J lost 6; bases outside the gene matches: 7. The CDR3 nucleotides read TGTGCCAGCAGCCTTGGACTAGCGGGAGGAGGGGATACGCAGTATTTT. Translated, it gives CASSLGLAGGGDTQYF.

CDR3 coding DNA: TGTGCCAGCAGTGAATCGAGGAAGGGAAACACCATATATTTT. Amino acid sequence: CASSESRKGNTIYF. The chain uses TRBV2 and TRBJ1-3; D ambiguous. This CDR3 has 14 residues. Per germline, CDR1 SNHLY and CDR2 FYNNEI. The V and J ends lost 2 bases and 4 bases respectively, with 9 bases between them. The full variable domain, with the rest looked up from reference TRBV2 and TRBJ1-3, is EPEVTQTPSHQVTQMGQEVILRCVPISNHLYFYWYRQILGQKVEFLVSFYNNEISEKSEIFDDQFSVERPDGSNFTLKIRSTKLEDSAMYFCASSESRKGNTIYFGEGSWLTVV.

The chain recombines TRBV25-1 with TRBJ1-2; D is perhaps TRBD1 (5 bases). V was cut by 3 bases and J by 6 bases, with 8 bases left in between. Germline CDR1 reads MGHDK; CDR2 reads SYGVNS. The CDR3 totals 12 residues. CDR3 sequence (DNA): TGTGCCAGCAGTGACAGGGTAGATGGCTACACCTTC. Translated, it gives CASSDRVDGYTF.

The chain uses TRBV5-1 and TRBJ2-7; the D gene is possibly TRBD1 (6 bases). The CDR3 is 13 residues long. Between the trimmed V and J ends, which lost 3 bases and 9 bases, there was a span of 16 bases. Germline-derived CDR1 and CDR2 are SGHRS and YFSETQ. CDR3 in amino acids: CASSSRTAPGQYF. The CDR3 coding sequence is TGCGCCAGCAGCTCAAGGACAGCCCCAGGGCAGTACTTC.

V usage is TRBV2 and J usage is TRBJ2-1; TRBD2 might be the D (5 bases). Looked up from germline, CDR1 is SNHLY and CDR2 is FYNNEI. Deletions cut 2 bases from V and 2 bases from J, with 13 bases between. The CDR3 is 16 residues long. CDR3 sequence reads: CASSEFLSDTYNEQFF. CDR3 DNA sequence: TGTGCCAGCAGTGAATTTCTTAGCGACACCTACAATGAGCAGTTCTTC.

Only a few counts were recorded for this clone. CDR3 amino acids: CASSSSGTTYEQYF. CDR3 nucleotides: TGTGCCAGCAGCTCCAGCGGGACCACCTACGAGCAGTACTTC. V gene TRBV13 combines with J gene TRBJ2-7, with TRBD2 matching over 7 bases. The CDR3 is 14 residues long. J lost 2 bases, V lost 4 bases, and 5 bases had no gene match. Germline loops: CDR1 PRHDT, CDR2 FYEKMQ (reference sequence).

This sequence joins TRBV5-4 and TRBJ2-3; 8 nucleotides align to TRBD2. The CDR3 covers 15 residues. The germline V gene encodes CDR1 SGHNT and CDR2 YYREEE (reference sequence). V lost 0 bases and J lost 1; bases outside the gene matches: 1. The CDR3 DNA reads TGTGCCAGCAGCTTGGAACTAGCGGGCACAGATACGCAGTATTTT. Residues: CASSLELAGTDTQYF.

This rearrangement joins TRBV27 to TRBJ1-1, with 7 bases fitting TRBD1. The V gene's germline CDR1 is MNHEY and CDR2 SMNVEV (reference sequence). The CDR3 has 15 amino acids. After removal of 5 bases from V and 4 bases from J, the junction contained 10 bases not matched to a gene. The CDR3 here is CASSPRQGWGTEAFF. DNA of the CDR3: TGTGCCAGCAGTCCAAGACAGGGCTGGGGCACTGAAGCTTTCTTT.

The J gene is TRBJ2-1, the V gene TRBV5-4; 15 positions agree with TRBD2. The CDR3 covers 15 residues. V trimming: 4 bases; J trimming: 8 bases; junction bases outside the gene matches: 4. The V gene's germline CDR1 is SGHNT and CDR2 YYREEE (reference sequence). The CDR3 DNA reads TGTGCCAGCAGCCGTGGACTAGCGGGGGGGGATGAGCAGTTCTTC. Its protein product is CASSRGLAGGDEQFF.

This chain links TRBV6-5 with TRBJ2-3, with 7 bases aligning to TRBD1. CDR1 MNHEY and CDR2 SVGAGI come from the germline V gene. CDR3 length: 12 residues. V trimming: 0 bases; J trimming: 13 bases; junction bases outside the gene matches: 4. The CDR3 sequence: CASSYSGTEEYF. The CDR3 bases are TGTGCCAGCAGTTACTCCGGGACAGAGGAGTATTTT.

The rearrangement uses TRBV2 and TRBJ2-5; D not resolved. Germline CDR1 and CDR2: SNHLY and FYNNEI. The CDR3 length is 14 residues. V lost 3 bases to trimming and J lost 5 bases, with 13 bases between them. This CDR3 reads CASSEAVLEETQYF. In nucleotides, the CDR3 is TGTGCCAGCAGTGAGGCGGTTCTGGAGGAGACCCAGTACTTC.

In this sample, this clone turned up a few times. The chain joins TRBV30 to TRBJ2-7; the match to TRBD2 covers 11 bases. The length of the CDR3 is 17 residues. Germline trimming cut 4 bases from V and 5 bases from J; bases unmatched to any gene: 16. Germline CDR1 GTSNPN, CDR2 SVGIG (reference sequence). As DNA, the CDR3 is TGTGCCTGGAAGGCTAAACTTTCTAGCGGGAGGAGAGACGAGCAGTACTTC. Amino acid sequence: CAWKAKLSSGRRDEQYF.

There are a few counts of this clone. The V call is TRBV7-9, the J call TRBJ2-7, with 8 nucleotides matching TRBD1. The CDR3 contains 14 residues. The V gene's germline CDR1 is SEHNR and CDR2 FQNEAQ (reference sequence). J was trimmed by 2 bases and V by 2 bases; bases with no gene match: 2. CDR3 sequence: CASSLLQGAYEQYF. CDR3 coding DNA: TGTGCCAGCAGCTTATTACAGGGGGCCTACGAGCAGTACTTC. Using reference TRBV7-9 and TRBJ2-7 for the parts outside the CDR3, the full variable domain is DTGVSQNPRHKITKRGQNVTFRCDPISEHNRLYWYRQTLGQGPEFLTYFQNEAQLEKSRLLSDRFSAERPKGSFSTLEIQRTEQGDSAMYLCASSLLQGAYEQYFGPGTRLTVT.

This clone was seen a handful of times. The V and J genes are TRBV7-9 and TRBJ2-1; D is unclear. Germline assignment: CDR1 SEHNR and CDR2 FQNEAQ (reference sequence). Deletions cut 3 bases from V and 9 bases from J, with 9 bases between. The CDR3 is 12 amino acids. CDR3 region: CASSLSNREQFF. CDR3 DNA: TGTGCCAGCAGCTTGAGCAATCGTGAGCAGTTCTTC.

Here the CDR3 DNA reads TGTGCCAGCAAGAGGTTAGGCGGCACTGAAGCTTTCTTT. Protein sequence: CASKRLGGTEAFF. This chain links TRBV27 with TRBJ1-1; unclear D gene. Per germline, CDR1 MNHEY and CDR2 SMNVEV (reference sequence). The CDR3 is 13 residues long. The V gene lost 7 bases and the J gene lost 4 bases, with 13 bases spanning the gap.

The rearrangement links TRBV5-8 to TRBJ1-2; maybe TRBD1 (6 bases). CDR3 size: 14 residues. Germline-derived CDR1 and CDR2 are SGHTS and YDEGEE. V was cut by 1 base and J by 6 bases, with 13 bases left in between. CDR3 in amino acids: CASSLRAGANGYTF. As DNA, the CDR3 is TGTGCCAGCAGCTTGCGGGCAGGGGCGAATGGCTACACCTTC.

The genes are TRBV4-1 and TRBJ2-1, with 9 bases identical to TRBD2. Germline lookup yields CDR1 MGHRA and CDR2 YSYEKL. After removal of 2 bases from V and 5 bases from J, the junction contained 7 bases not matched to a gene. CDR3 length: 16 amino acids. CDR3: CASSQPGRGGDNEQFF. CDR3 nucleotides: TGCGCCAGCAGCCAACCGGGGCGGGGGGGCGACAATGAGCAGTTCTTC.

This chain links TRBV5-1 with TRBJ1-1, with D hard to call. The CDR3 contains 14 residues. CDR1 is SGHRS, CDR2 YFSETQ, per germline. V was cut by 0 bases and J by 2 bases, with 8 bases left in between. CDR3 sequence: CASSLVTGNTEAFF. The CDR3 coding sequence is TGCGCCAGCAGCTTGGTGACGGGAAACACTGAAGCTTTCTTT.

V usage is TRBV4-1 and J usage is TRBJ1-1; D is perhaps TRBD1 (5 bases). V dropped 4 bases and J dropped 8 bases, with 17 bases sitting between them. The CDR3 totals 14 residues. Germline V gene sequence: CDR1 MGHRA, CDR2 YSYEKL. CDR3 coding DNA: TGCGCCAGCAGCCCTATAGGGGCAGCCTCCGAAGCTTTCTTT. This gives the protein CASSPIGAASEAFF.

This clone was counted only a few times. The gene calls are TRBV5-6 and TRBJ1-1; D possibly corresponds to TRBD1 (5 bases). Germline CDR1 SGHDT, CDR2 YYEEEE. This CDR3 region has 13 residues. Trimming stripped 7 bases from V and 5 bases from J, with 15 bases between. In nucleotides, the CDR3 is TGTGCCAGCCGGGGCGGGGGAAGGACTGAAGCTTTCTTT. Protein: CASRGGGRTEAFF.

This rearrangement joins TRBV29-1 to TRBJ2-7; D unclear. Germline CDR1 is SQVTM and CDR2 is ANQGSEA. The CDR3 runs to 14 residues. Trimming shortened V by 3 bases and J by 3 bases, and 15 bases separated the two germline ends. The CDR3 loop reads CSVETTGSDYEQYF. The DNA for the CDR3 is TGCAGCGTTGAGACGACCGGGTCTGACTACGAGCAGTACTTC.

The gene calls are TRBV19 and TRBJ1-6; no clear D. Germline CDR1 is LNHDA and CDR2 is SQIVND (reference sequence). The CDR3 loop spans 15 amino acids. V lost 3 bases, J lost 13 bases, and 19 bases lay in between. This CDR3 reads CASSIRGGRMGPLHF. CDR3 sequence (DNA): TGTGCCAGTAGTATTCGGGGAGGCAGGATGGGGCCCCTCCACTTT.

The J gene is TRBJ1-1, the V gene TRBV7-9; possible D gene TRBD1, 5 bases. Germline V gene lookup returns CDR1 SEHNR and CDR2 FQNEAQ (reference sequence). The germline V and J ends were trimmed by 3 bases and 0 bases, with 5 bases remaining between them. This CDR3 comprises 13 residues. The CDR3 loop reads CASSLTVNTEAFF. Here the CDR3 DNA reads TGTGCCAGCAGCTTGACAGTGAACACTGAAGCTTTCTTT.